A selection of T cell receptor beta chains follows, all from one sample in a study of immune aging and cytomegalovirus after organ transplant. TCRdb itself ran the single-cell sequencing reads through MiXCR, one entry per CDR3 protein. This table has approximately 22,000 distinct CDR3 sequences, more than 35% appearing once. For these receptors, no antigen is known. Source: CMV peptide-activated CD4+ and CD8+ T cells sorted from blood, taken at five time points, pooled. The receptor set was obtained from a female donor who had a heart transplant and CMV viremia. Each CDR3 is given with its conserved first and last residue. Fields, in order: D gene, V gene, J gene, clone size, CDR3 DNA, CDR3 protein. A D gene is named only where the DNA matches it firmly. Only some rows state a clone size, as once, few, many or a class for expanded clones.

TRBD2	TRBV5-1	TRBJ2-3	.	TGCGCCAGCAGCTCGGGGACTAGCGGGACATCAGATACGCAGTATTTT	CASSSGTSGTSDTQYF
.	TRBV5-6	TRBJ1-2	many	TGTGCCAGCAGCGTTCGAAGTTTGTCTAACTATGGCTACACCTTC	CASSVRSLSNYGYTF
.	TRBV27	TRBJ1-1	few	TGTGCCGGCAGTTACAGGGAGAGCACTGAAGCTTTCTTT	CAGSYRESTEAFF
TRBD1	TRBV6-5	TRBJ2-2	.	TGTGCCAGCACTGGACAGGAGAACACCGGGGAGCTGTTTTTT	CASTGQENTGELFF
TRBD1	TRBV6-1	TRBJ1-1	few	TGTGCCAGCAGGGGACAGACCGACACTGAAGCTTTCTTT	CASRGQTDTEAFF
.	TRBV10-3	TRBJ2-7	few	TGTGCCATCAGGGGCAGCTCCTACGAGCAGTACTTC	CAIRGSSYEQYF
TRBD2	TRBV20-1	TRBJ2-1	.	TGCAGTGCTAGGCGATACCCAGCGGGAGGTCGCTTGGGGGACAATGAGCAGTTCTTC	CSARRYPAGGRLGDNEQFF
.	TRBV29-1	TRBJ1-1	.	TGCAGCGTTGAAGATCCCGCTGAAGCTTTCTTT	CSVEDPAEAFF
.	TRBV12-5	TRBJ1-5	many	TGTGCTAGTCAAAATAGCAATCAGCCCCAGCATTTT	CASQNSNQPQHF
.	TRBV20-1	TRBJ2-7	.	TGCAGTGCTAGAGATCCGAGCGGCGCCCGGCAGCAGTACTTC	CSARDPSGARQQYF